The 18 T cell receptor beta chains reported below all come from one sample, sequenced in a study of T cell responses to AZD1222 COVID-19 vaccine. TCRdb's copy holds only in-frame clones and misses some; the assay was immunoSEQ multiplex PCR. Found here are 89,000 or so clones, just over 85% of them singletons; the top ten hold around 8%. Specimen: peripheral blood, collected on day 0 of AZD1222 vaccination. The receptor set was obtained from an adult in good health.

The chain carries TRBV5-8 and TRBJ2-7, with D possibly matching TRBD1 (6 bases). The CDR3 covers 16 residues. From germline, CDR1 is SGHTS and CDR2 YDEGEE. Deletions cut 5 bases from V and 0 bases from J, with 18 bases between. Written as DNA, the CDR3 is TGTGCCAGCAGTCGACGTCAGGGGCAAAACTCCTACGAGCAGTACTTC. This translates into CASSRRQGQNSYEQYF. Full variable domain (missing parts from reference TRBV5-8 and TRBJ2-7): EAGVTQSPTHLIKTRGQQATLRCSPISGHTSVYWYQQALGLGLQFLLWYDEGEERNRGNFPPRFSGRQFPNYSSELNVNALELEDSALYLCASSRRQGQNSYEQYFGPGTRLTVT.

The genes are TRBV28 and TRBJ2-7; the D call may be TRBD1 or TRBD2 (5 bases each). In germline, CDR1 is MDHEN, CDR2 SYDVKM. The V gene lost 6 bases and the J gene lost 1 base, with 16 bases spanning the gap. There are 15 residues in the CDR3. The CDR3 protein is CASRGETSGSYEQYF. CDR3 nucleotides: TGTGCCAGCAGAGGGGAGACATCGGGTTCCTACGAGCAGTACTTC. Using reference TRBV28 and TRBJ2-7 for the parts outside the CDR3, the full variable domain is DVKVTQSSRYLVKRTGEKVFLECVQDMDHENMFWYRQDPGLGLRLIYFSYDVKMKEKGDIPEGYSVSREKKERFSLILESASTNQTSMYLCASRGETSGSYEQYFGPGTRLTVT.

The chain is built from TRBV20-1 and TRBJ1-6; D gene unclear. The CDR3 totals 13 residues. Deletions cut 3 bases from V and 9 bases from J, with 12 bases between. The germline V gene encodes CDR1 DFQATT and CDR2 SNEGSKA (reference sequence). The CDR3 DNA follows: TGCAGTGCTAGTGGTCAAGGAGGTTCACCCCTCCACTTT. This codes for CSASGQGGSPLHF.

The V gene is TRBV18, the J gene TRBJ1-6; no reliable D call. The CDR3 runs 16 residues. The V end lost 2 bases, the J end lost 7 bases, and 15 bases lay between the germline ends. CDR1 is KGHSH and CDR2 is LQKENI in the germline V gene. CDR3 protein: CASSPSRPQANSPLHF. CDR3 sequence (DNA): TGTGCCAGCTCACCAAGCCGGCCCCAGGCGAATTCACCCCTCCACTTT.

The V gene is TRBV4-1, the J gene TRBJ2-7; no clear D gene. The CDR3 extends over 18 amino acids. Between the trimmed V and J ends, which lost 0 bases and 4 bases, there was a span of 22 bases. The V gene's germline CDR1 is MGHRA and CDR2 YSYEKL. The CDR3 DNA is TGCGCCAGCAGCCAAGATACCGAAAAGAGCGACGGTCTTTACGAGCAGTACTTC. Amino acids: CASSQDTEKSDGLYEQYF.

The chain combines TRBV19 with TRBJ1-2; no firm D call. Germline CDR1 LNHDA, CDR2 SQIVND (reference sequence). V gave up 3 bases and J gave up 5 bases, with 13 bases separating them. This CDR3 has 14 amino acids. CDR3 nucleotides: TGTGCCAGTAGTATCCGCCCTCATAATTATGGCTACACCTTC. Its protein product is CASSIRPHNYGYTF.

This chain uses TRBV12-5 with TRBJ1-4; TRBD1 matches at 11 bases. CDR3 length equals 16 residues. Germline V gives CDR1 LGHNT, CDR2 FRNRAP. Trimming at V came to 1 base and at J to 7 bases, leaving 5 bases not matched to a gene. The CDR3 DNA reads TGTGCTAGTGGTTTGGCAGGACAGGGGGCTCCTGAAAAACTGTTTTTT. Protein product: CASGLAGQGAPEKLFF.

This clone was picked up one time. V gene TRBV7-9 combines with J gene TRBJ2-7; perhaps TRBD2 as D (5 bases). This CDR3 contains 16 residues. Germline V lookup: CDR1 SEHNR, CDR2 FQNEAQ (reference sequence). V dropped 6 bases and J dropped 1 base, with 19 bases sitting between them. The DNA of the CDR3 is TGTGCCAGCAGAACCCATGGAGGCGGCCAATCCTACGAGCAGTACTTC. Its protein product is CASRTHGGGQSYEQYF.

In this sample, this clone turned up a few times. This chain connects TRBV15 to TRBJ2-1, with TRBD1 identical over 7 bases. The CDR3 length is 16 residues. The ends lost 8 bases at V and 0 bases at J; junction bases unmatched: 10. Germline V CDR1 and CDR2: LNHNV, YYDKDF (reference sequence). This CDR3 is CATGNRQGHSYNEQFF. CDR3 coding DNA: TGTGCCACCGGAAACCGACAGGGACACTCCTACAATGAGCAGTTCTTC.

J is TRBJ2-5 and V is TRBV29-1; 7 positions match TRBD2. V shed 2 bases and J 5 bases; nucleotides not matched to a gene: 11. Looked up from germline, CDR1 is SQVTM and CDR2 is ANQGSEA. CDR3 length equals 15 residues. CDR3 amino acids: CSVEHTGGFMETQYF. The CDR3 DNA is TGCAGCGTTGAACACACGGGGGGATTTATGGAGACCCAGTACTTC. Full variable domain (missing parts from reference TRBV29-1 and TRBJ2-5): SAVISQKPSRDICQRGTSLTIQCQVDSQVTMMFWYRQQPGQSLTLIATANQGSEATYESGFVIDKFPISRPNLTFSTLTVSNMSPEDSSIYLCSVEHTGGFMETQYFGPGTRLLVL.

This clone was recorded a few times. The CDR3 DNA follows: TGCAGTGCTGCTTTCTCCTACGAGCAGTACTTC. As protein: CSAAFSYEQYF. The chain joins TRBV20-1 to TRBJ2-7; D not resolved. V was clipped by 5 bases and J by 0 bases, with 5 bases between them. The CDR3 totals 11 residues. Germline V gives CDR1 DFQATT, CDR2 SNEGSKA (reference sequence).

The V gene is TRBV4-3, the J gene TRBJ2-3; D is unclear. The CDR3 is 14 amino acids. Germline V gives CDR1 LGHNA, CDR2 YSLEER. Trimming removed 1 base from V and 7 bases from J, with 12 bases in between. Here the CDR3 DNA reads TGCGCCAGCAGCCAAGTGTTTAACTCCCATACGCAGTATTTT. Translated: CASSQVFNSHTQYF.

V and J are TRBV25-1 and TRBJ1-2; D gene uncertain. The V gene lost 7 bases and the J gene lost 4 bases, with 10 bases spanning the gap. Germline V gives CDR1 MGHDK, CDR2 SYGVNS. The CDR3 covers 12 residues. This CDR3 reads CASKGTAYGYTF. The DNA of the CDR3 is TGTGCCAGCAAAGGTACAGCCTATGGCTACACCTTC.

CDR3 sequence reads: CASSFWGGRRGNNQPQHF. In DNA form, the CDR3 reads TGTGCCAGCAGTTTCTGGGGCGGAAGACGGGGAAACAATCAGCCCCAGCATTTT. This chain uses TRBV28 with TRBJ1-5; TRBD1 is a possible D gene (5 bases). V dropped 3 bases and J dropped 3 bases, with 21 bases sitting between them. Germline V gene lookup returns CDR1 MDHEN and CDR2 SYDVKM. The length of the CDR3 is 18 residues.

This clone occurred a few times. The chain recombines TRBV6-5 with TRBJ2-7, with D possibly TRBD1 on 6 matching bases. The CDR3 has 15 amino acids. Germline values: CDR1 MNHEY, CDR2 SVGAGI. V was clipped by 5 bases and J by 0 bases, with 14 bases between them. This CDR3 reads CASSITGSSSYEQYF. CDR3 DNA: TGTGCCAGCAGTATCACAGGGAGCAGCTCCTACGAGCAGTACTTC.

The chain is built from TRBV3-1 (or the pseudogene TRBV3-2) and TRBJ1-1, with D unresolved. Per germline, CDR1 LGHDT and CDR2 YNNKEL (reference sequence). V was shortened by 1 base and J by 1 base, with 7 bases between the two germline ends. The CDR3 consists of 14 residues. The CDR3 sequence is CASSQVQTNTEAFF. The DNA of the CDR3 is TGTGCCAGCAGCCAAGTTCAAACGAACACTGAAGCTTTCTTT.

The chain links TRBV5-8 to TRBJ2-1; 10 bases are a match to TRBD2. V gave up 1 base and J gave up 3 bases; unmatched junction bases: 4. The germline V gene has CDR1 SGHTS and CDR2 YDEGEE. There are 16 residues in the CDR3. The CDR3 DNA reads TGTGCCAGCAGCTTGCGACTAGCGGGTTTCTACAATGAGCAGTTCTTC. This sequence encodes CASSLRLAGFYNEQFF.

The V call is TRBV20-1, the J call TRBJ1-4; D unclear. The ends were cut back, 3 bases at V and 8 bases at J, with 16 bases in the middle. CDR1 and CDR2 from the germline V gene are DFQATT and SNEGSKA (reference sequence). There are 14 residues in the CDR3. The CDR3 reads CSASLGVSREKLFF. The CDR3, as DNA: TGCAGTGCTAGTCTCGGGGTATCGCGGGAAAAACTGTTTTTT.